These 27 T cell receptor beta chains were all obtained from the same sample, sequenced in a study of T cells in Graves' hyperthyroidism and ophthalmopathy. From RNA transcripts, TCR beta CDR3 regions were amplified. TCR CDR3 underwent first-round RT-PCR with the HTBI primer set. TCRdb reanalysed the multiplex PCR reads using MiXCR and keeps one entry per CDR3 protein. The data show a few hundred thousand distinct CDR3 sequences, about half seen once. Material for sequencing was peripheral blood or thyroid tissue (not recorded which). These receptors all come from an adult woman with Graves' disease, either hyperthyroidism or ophthalmopathy (not recorded which).

This clonotype was detected ten times or more. The V call is TRBV7-8, the J call TRBJ2-7; TRBD1 aligns across 8 bases. Germline trimming cut 2 bases from V and 4 bases from J; bases unmatched to any gene: 4. The CDR3 runs 14 residues. CDR1 and CDR2 (germline): SGHVS, FQNEAQ. The chain's CDR3 is CASSLTQGAYEQYF. CDR3 coding DNA: TGTGCCAGCAGCTTAACTCAGGGGGCATACGAGCAGTACTTC. Drawing the rest from reference TRBV7-8 and TRBJ2-7, the complete variable domain is GAGVSQSPRYKVAKRGQDVALRCDPISGHVSLFWYQQALGQGPEFLTYFQNEAQLDKSGLPSDRFFAERPEGSVSTLKIQRTQQEDSAVYLCASSLTQGAYEQYFGPGTRLTVT.

V and J are TRBV9 and TRBJ1-6; TRBD1 is a possible D gene (6 bases). The CDR3 length is 11 residues. V lost 7 bases, J lost 15 bases, and 14 bases lay in between. Looked up from germline, CDR1 is SGDLS and CDR2 is YYNGEE. As DNA, the CDR3 is TGTGCCAGCGGCACAGGGTCCGTCCTCCACTTT. The encoded protein is CASGTGSVLHF.

This clonotype was observed many times. Mismatch with germline at one junction end may stem from a read error. The chain joins TRBV7-7 to TRBJ2-7, with 9 nucleotides matching TRBD2. The CDR3 sequence is 14 residues long. From germline, CDR1 is SSHAT and CDR2 FNYEAQ (reference sequence). The CDR3 region is CASSLGLAGSEQYF. The CDR3 DNA reads TGTGCTAGCAGCTTAGGTCTAGCGGGAAGCGAGCAGTACTTC. Combining the CDR3 with reference TRBV7-7 and TRBJ2-7 gives the whole variable domain GAGVSQSPRYKVTKRGQDVTLRCDPISSHATLYWYQQALGQGPEFLTYFNYEAQPDKSGLPSDRFSAERPEGSISTLTIQRTEQRDSAMYRCASSLGLAGSEQYFGPGTRLTVT.

This clonotype was observed at least ten times. This CDR3 reads CSARRPAERGNQPQHF. The CDR3 DNA sequence: TGCAGTGCCCGCCGCCCGGCTGAGAGGGGGAATCAGCCCCAGCATTTT. This chain connects TRBV20-1 to TRBJ1-5; the D gene is possibly TRBD1 (6 bases). V lost 6 bases and J lost 4, with 22 bases in between. There are 16 residues in the CDR3. Germline V CDR1 and CDR2: DFQATT, SNEGSKA (reference sequence).

The V gene is TRBV7-2, the J gene TRBJ1-2, with D unresolved. The V end was cut by 1 base, the J end by 9 bases, with 9 bases between. The CDR3 is made up of 12 amino acids. CDR1 is SGHTA and CDR2 is FQGNSA in the germline V gene. CDR3 bases: TGTGCCAGCAGCTTAGAGTCCCGTAGCTACACCTTC. Translation gives CASSLESRSYTF.

The chain joins TRBV20-1 to TRBJ2-7, with D tentatively TRBD1 (6 bases). Germline V lookup: CDR1 DFQATT, CDR2 SNEGSKA (reference sequence). V lost 3 bases and J 7 bases, leaving 22 bases between the germline ends. The CDR3 totals 15 residues. Here the CDR3 DNA reads TGCAGTGCTAGGTCCCACGAGGGGGACACCGGGGAGCAGTACTTC. Translating it yields CSARSHEGDTGEQYF.

This clonotype was found many times. The chain uses TRBV29-1 and TRBJ2-3; 10 positions agree with TRBD1. Unmatched junction bases numbered 2, after V lost 3 bases and J lost 5 bases. The germline gives CDR1 SQVTM, CDR2 ANQGSEA. The CDR3 is made up of 13 amino acids. For the CDR3, the DNA is TGCAGCGTTGAGGGGACAGGGGTAGATACGCAGTATTTT. Its protein product is CSVEGTGVDTQYF.

The chain recombines TRBV7-6 with TRBJ2-7; D may match TRBD1 or TRBD2 (5 bases each). V lost 4 bases and J lost 0, with 16 bases in between. CDR1 SGHVS and CDR2 FNYEAQ come from the germline V gene. The CDR3 extends over 16 amino acids. The CDR3 loop reads CASSSSGTRSSYEQYF. DNA for the CDR3: TGTGCCAGCAGCTCGTCCGGGACCAGAAGCTCCTACGAGCAGTACTTC.

The chain joins TRBV28 to TRBJ1-2; TRBD1 might be the D (5 bases). Trimming pared 3 bases from V and 1 base from J, leaving 18 bases between. Germline V gene lookup returns CDR1 MDHEN and CDR2 SYDVKM. This CDR3 spans 17 amino acids. The DNA of the CDR3 is TGTGCCAGCAGTTTTCCCCCTTCGGCAGGGAATAACTATGGCTACACCTTC. It specifies CASSFPPSAGNNYGYTF.

This chain uses TRBV10-1 with TRBJ2-2; D is ambiguous. CDR3 length equals 13 residues. Trimming removed 3 bases from V and 7 bases from J, with 9 bases in between. CDR1 is WNHNN and CDR2 is SYGVQD in the germline V gene (reference sequence). The CDR3 is CASSDHRIGELFF. The DNA for the CDR3 is TGCGCCAGCAGTGACCATCGCATCGGGGAGCTGTTTTTT.

With regard to this clonotype: One end of the junction does not line up with germline, which may come from a read error. V gene TRBV2 combines with J gene TRBJ2-5; 7 bases match TRBD2. Per the germline V gene, CDR1 is SNHLY and CDR2 is FYNNEI. The CDR3 has 15 residues. The CDR3 bases are TGTGCCAGTAGTGAAAACGGGGGGAGCGAAGAGACCCAGTACTTC. Encoded protein: CASSENGGSEETQYF.

The chain has TRBV2 and TRBJ1-6; TRBD1 might be the D (5 bases). V was cut by 6 bases and J by 6 bases, with 12 bases left in between. The CDR3 extends over 14 amino acids. Germline CDR1 is SNHLY and CDR2 is FYNNEI. The CDR3 protein is CASRKGEANSPLHF. CDR3 bases: TGTGCCAGCAGGAAAGGGGAGGCTAATTCACCCCTCCACTTT.

This clonotype was detected many times. The gene calls are TRBV3-1 and TRBJ2-5; D not certain. Germline V lookup: CDR1 LGHDT, CDR2 YNNKEL (reference sequence). The CDR3 loop spans 11 amino acids. Trimming shortened V by 8 bases and J by 6 bases, and 10 bases separated the two germline ends. In nucleotides, the CDR3 is TGTGCCAGCCGCGGTCCGAAGACCCAGTACTTC. Amino acid sequence: CASRGPKTQYF.

The chain employs TRBV2 and TRBJ1-4, with D possibly matching TRBD1 (5 bases). Germline loops: CDR1 SNHLY, CDR2 FYNNEI. The CDR3 totals 13 residues. Trimming took 8 bases from V and 5 from J, leaving 12 bases between them. The CDR3 reads CASSGENNEKLFF. CDR3 sequence (DNA): TGTGCCAGCTCGGGGGAAAACAATGAAAAACTGTTTTTT.

This clonotype has a count of ten or more. The chain couples TRBV6-5 to TRBJ1-3; no definite D call. Germline CDR1 and CDR2: MNHEY and SVGAGI. Trimming removed 6 bases from V and 3 bases from J, with 15 bases in between. The CDR3 is made up of 15 amino acids. This CDR3 is CASRRNSLLGNTIYF. The CDR3 DNA reads TGTGCCAGCAGACGCAACAGCTTACTTGGAAACACCATATATTTT.

This clonotype was seen ten or more times. The J gene is TRBJ1-4, the V gene TRBV28; D perhaps matches TRBD1 (5 bases). V was trimmed by 6 bases and J by 7 bases, leaving 12 bases between them. The CDR3 extends over 13 amino acids. Per germline, CDR1 MDHEN and CDR2 SYDVKM. CDR3 region: CASSQNGAEKLFF. The CDR3 coding sequence is TGTGCCAGCAGCCAGAATGGGGCTGAAAAACTGTTTTTT.

This clonotype was detected only a few times. The chain links TRBV5-5 to TRBJ2-2; 11 nucleotides line up with TRBD2. This CDR3 has 19 amino acids. J was trimmed by 1 base and V by 4 bases; bases with no gene match: 12. In germline, CDR1 is SGHKS, CDR2 YYEKEE (reference sequence). CDR3 amino acids: CASSQISGRAVLNTGELFF. CDR3 DNA sequence: TGTGCCAGCAGCCAGATTAGCGGGAGGGCCGTTTTGAACACCGGGGAGCTGTTTTTT.

The V and J genes are TRBV20-1 and TRBJ2-5; 8 bases are a match to TRBD1. CDR1 is DFQATT, CDR2 SNEGSKA, per germline (reference sequence). The J segment lost 5 bases and the V segment lost 5 bases, leaving 10 bases of the junction unmatched. The CDR3 covers 14 residues. As DNA, the CDR3 is TGCAGTGCTGCCACCGGGACAGGTGGGGAGACCCAGTACTTC. Translating it yields CSAATGTGGETQYF.

A word on this clonotype: It may be a read error: a sequence one base away is much more abundant. The CDR3 ends on some other residue instead of the conserved phenylalanine or tryptophan, so this is likely a read error. This sequence joins TRBV20-1 and TRBJ1-1, with 8 bases matching TRBD1. The V gene end was trimmed by 4 bases and the J gene end by 4 bases; junction bases not matched to a gene: 5. CDR3 size: 13 residues. From germline, CDR1 is DFQATT and CDR2 SNEGSKA (reference sequence). This CDR3 is CSATGGAGTEAFL. In DNA form, the CDR3 reads TGCAGTGCTACAGGGGGCGCAGGCACTGAAGCTTTCCTT.

The chain is built from TRBV15 and TRBJ1-5; tentatively, D is TRBD1 (6 bases). The germline V gene encodes CDR1 LNHNV and CDR2 YYDKDF (reference sequence). This CDR3 has 16 residues. V dropped 8 bases and J dropped 6 bases, with 23 bases sitting between them. The CDR3 region is CATATSEGGLGQPQHF. The CDR3 DNA is TGTGCCACCGCTACCTCAGAGGGGGGGTTGGGTCAGCCCCAGCATTTT.

V gene TRBV10-3 combines with J gene TRBJ1-5, with D possibly matching TRBD1 (6 bases). The CDR3 length is 15 residues. The V gene's germline CDR1 is ENHRY and CDR2 SYGVKD. Trimming stripped 2 bases from V and 4 bases from J, with 12 bases between. CDR3 residues: CAISETGTRNQPQHF. The CDR3 DNA follows: TGTGCCATCAGTGAGACCGGGACAAGGAATCAGCCCCAGCATTTT.

About this clonotype itself: The junction shows a germline mismatch at one end, possibly a read error. The V gene is TRBV10-2, the J gene TRBJ2-5; tentative D call: TRBD2 (5 bases). Germline V gene sequence: CDR1 WSHSY, CDR2 SAAADI. The CDR3 has 14 amino acids. The CDR3 sequence: CASSRWTAQETLYF. The DNA for the CDR3 is TGTGCCAGCAGCCGATGGACTGCCCAAGAGACCCTGTACTTC.

The chain links TRBV20-1 to TRBJ2-1; 11 bases line up with TRBD2. CDR3 length: 16 amino acids. J gave up 4 bases and V 0 bases, and 5 bases lay outside the gene matches. CDR1 and CDR2 from the germline V gene are DFQATT and SNEGSKA (reference sequence). The chain's CDR3 is CSARDPTSGIYNEQFF. CDR3 bases: TGCAGTGCTAGAGATCCGACTAGCGGGATATACAATGAGCAGTTCTTC.

The rearrangement uses TRBV2 and TRBJ1-6, with 9 bases aligning to TRBD1. The CDR3 totals 14 residues. Trimming removed 7 bases from V and 7 bases from J; junction bases left unmatched: 5. Germline V gene lookup returns CDR1 SNHLY and CDR2 FYNNEI. CDR3 nucleotide sequence: TGTGCCAGCATGGCCGACAGGGGGAATTCACCCCTCCACTTT. Protein sequence: CASMADRGNSPLHF.

This clonotype was seen at least ten times. The rearrangement uses TRBV5-6 and TRBJ1-4; D is undetermined. V was shortened by 0 bases and J by 5 bases, with 5 bases between the two germline ends. Germline V gene sequence: CDR1 SGHDT, CDR2 YYEEEE. CDR3 length: 13 residues. The CDR3 nucleotides read TGTGCCAGCAGCTTGGGGACGAATGAAAAACTGTTTTTT. Protein: CASSLGTNEKLFF.

This sequence joins TRBV2 and TRBJ1-3, with no clear D. Germline values: CDR1 SNHLY, CDR2 FYNNEI. Trimming pared 3 bases from V and 12 bases from J, leaving 6 bases between. CDR3 length equals 10 residues. For the CDR3, the DNA is TGTGCCAGCAGTGACGGCATCATATATTTT. It codes for CASSDGIIYF.

This clonotype occurred many times. This CDR3 reads CATPSRGRAGELFF. The CDR3 region has the DNA TGTGCCACTCCGTCCCGAGGGCGGGCCGGGGAGCTGTTTTTT. V is TRBV7-9 and J is TRBJ2-2; TRBD2 might be the D (5 bases). This CDR3 is 14 amino acids long. V was pared by 10 bases and J by 6 bases, with 18 bases between. Germline V CDR1 and CDR2: SEHNR, FQNEAQ (reference sequence).